These 15 T cell receptor beta chains were all obtained from the same sample, sequenced in a study of T cell responses to AZD1222 COVID-19 vaccine. Sequencing used immunoSEQ multiplex PCR; TCRdb keeps in-frame clones, though not all of them. This sample carries 120,000 or so clones, 87% of them seen once, and the ten largest clones take 3.2%. The sample in question was peripheral blood, obtained on day 0 of AZD1222 vaccination. Receptors were obtained from an adult in good health.

The CDR3 DNA reads TGTGCCAGCAGCGTCGGAATGATGGGACAGATGGACACTGAAGCTTTCTTT. This encodes CASSVGMMGQMDTEAFF. The chain uses TRBV9 and TRBJ1-1; 7 nucleotides agree with TRBD1. This CDR3 contains 17 residues. The trim removed 2 bases at V and 3 bases at J, leaving 13 bases unmatched. Germline CDR1 SGDLS, CDR2 YYNGEE.

The rearrangement joins TRBV9 to TRBJ2-3; D not certain. Germline lookup yields CDR1 SGDLS and CDR2 YYNGEE. This CDR3 spans 11 amino acids. The V gene lost 2 bases and the J gene lost 7 bases, with 5 bases spanning the gap. This CDR3 is CASSVDHTQYF. DNA of the CDR3: TGTGCCAGCAGCGTCGACCATACGCAGTATTTT.

The chain links TRBV9 to TRBJ2-2; 7 nucleotides align to TRBD1. Trimming at V came to 4 bases and at J to 0 bases, leaving 9 bases not matched to a gene. There are 17 residues in the CDR3. Germline V gene sequence: CDR1 SGDLS, CDR2 YYNGEE. Here the CDR3 reads CASSPGSTGTNTGELFF. The DNA of the CDR3 is TGTGCCAGCAGCCCCGGATCGACAGGGACGAACACCGGGGAGCTGTTTTTT.

This clone was found once. The CDR3 spells CASSPSVNQPQHF. The CDR3 bases are TGTGCCAGCAGTCCATCCGTCAATCAGCCCCAGCATTTT. The V gene is TRBV28, the J gene TRBJ1-5; D remains ambiguous. Trimming removed 5 bases at V and 3 bases at J, with 8 bases between. The V gene's germline CDR1 is MDHEN and CDR2 SYDVKM. CDR3 length: 13 amino acids.

This clone was recorded only once. The V call is TRBV3-1 (or the pseudogene TRBV3-2), the J call TRBJ1-1; TRBD1 might be the D (5 bases). The CDR3 runs to 13 residues. Trimming removed 3 bases at V and 8 bases at J, with 13 bases between. Looked up from germline, CDR1 is LGHDT and CDR2 is YNNKEL (reference sequence). This chain's CDR3 is CASSQRVAGEAFF. The CDR3, as DNA: TGTGCCAGCAGCCAGAGGGTGGCAGGGGAAGCTTTCTTT.

This clone has just a few counts. This rearrangement joins TRBV6-5 to TRBJ1-5, with D possibly TRBD1 on 5 matching bases. V was shortened by 6 bases and J by 0 bases, with 12 bases between the two germline ends. The germline CDR1 and CDR2 sequences are MNHEY and SVGAGI. CDR3 length: 15 residues. In nucleotides, the CDR3 is TGTGCCAGCAGCGTTGCGACAGCTAGCAATCAGCCCCAGCATTTT. This sequence encodes CASSVATASNQPQHF.

In its sample, this clone was seen a few times. The chain uses TRBV27 and TRBJ2-2, with TRBD2 identical over 7 bases. J lost 6 bases, V lost 4 bases, and 5 bases had no gene match. The CDR3 has 14 residues. CDR1 and CDR2 (germline): MNHEY, SMNVEV (reference sequence). CDR3 in DNA: TGTGCCAGCAGTTCCCAACTAGCGCCCGGGGAGCTGTTTTTT. Encoded protein: CASSSQLAPGELFF.

This clone occurred a few times. V usage is TRBV11-2 and J usage is TRBJ2-1; 9 bases line up with TRBD1. The CDR3 totals 15 residues. The trim removed 5 bases at V and 7 bases at J, leaving 9 bases unmatched. The germline gives CDR1 SGHAT, CDR2 FQNNGV. As DNA, the CDR3 is TGTGCCAGCAGCCCAACAGGGGGCGCGGGGAATGAGCAGTTCTTC. It is translated as CASSPTGGAGNEQFF.

The chain has TRBV7-2 and TRBJ2-2; D unclear. The CDR3 is 16 amino acids. Per the germline V gene, CDR1 is SGHTA and CDR2 is FQGNSA. V shed 4 bases and J shed 0 bases, with 12 bases lying between them. The CDR3 sequence: CASSSQPITNTGELFF. CDR3 nucleotides: TGTGCCAGCAGCTCCCAACCGATTACGAACACCGGGGAGCTGTTTTTT.

The V call is TRBV3-1 (or the pseudogene TRBV3-2), the J call TRBJ1-1; D is undetermined. The CDR3 length is 11 residues. Looked up from germline, CDR1 is LGHDT and CDR2 is YNNKEL (reference sequence). V was trimmed by 6 bases and J by 9 bases, leaving 11 bases between them. Written as DNA, the CDR3 is TGTGCCAGCAGGCAGAATCTGCAAGCTTTCTTT. Residues: CASRQNLQAFF.

V and J are TRBV27 and TRBJ1-2, with TRBD1 matching over 9 bases. Germline assignment: CDR1 MNHEY and CDR2 SMNVEV (reference sequence). This CDR3 comprises 17 residues. The trim removed 10 bases at V and 6 bases at J, leaving 21 bases unmatched. CDR3 sequence reads: CATGKITDGGTGNGYTF. The CDR3 nucleotides read TGTGCCACCGGGAAGATAACGGACGGGGGGACAGGGAATGGCTACACCTTC.

This rearrangement joins TRBV29-1 to TRBJ2-5; no definite D call. V gave up 0 bases and J gave up 5 bases, with 4 bases separating them. This CDR3 spans 11 amino acids. Germline loops: CDR1 SQVTM, CDR2 ANQGSEA. The CDR3 here is CSVEEPETQYF. The CDR3 DNA reads TGCAGCGTTGAAGAGCCGGAGACCCAGTACTTC.

The J gene is TRBJ1-2, the V gene TRBV10-1; the D is unclear. The CDR3 has 13 residues. Trimming pared 0 bases from V and 6 bases from J, leaving 8 bases between. Germline lookup yields CDR1 WNHNN and CDR2 SYGVQD (reference sequence). The CDR3 here is CASSESGSHGYTF. CDR3 in DNA: TGCGCCAGCAGTGAGTCTGGCAGTCATGGCTACACCTTC.

J is TRBJ2-1 and V is TRBV10-1; 8 bases fit TRBD2. V lost 4 bases to trimming and J lost 5 bases; unmatched junction nucleotides: 10. This CDR3 comprises 16 residues. Germline lookup yields CDR1 WNHNN and CDR2 SYGVQD (reference sequence). The CDR3 coding sequence is TGCGCCAGCAGTGCACGGACTAGCCCCACGGACAATGAGCAGTTCTTC. It translates to CASSARTSPTDNEQFF.

The chain has TRBV7-8 and TRBJ2-1, with 10 bases aligning to TRBD2. Germline V gene sequence: CDR1 SGHVS, CDR2 FQNEAQ. After removal of 2 bases from V and 7 bases from J, the junction contained 5 bases not matched to a gene. The CDR3 is 15 residues long. The CDR3 is CASSLQAGGPNEQFF. In DNA form, the CDR3 reads TGTGCCAGCAGCTTACAAGCGGGAGGGCCGAATGAGCAGTTCTTC.